The 32 T cell receptor beta chains in this list originate from one sample, sequenced in a study of shared clonotypes between healthy human individuals. Assay used: immunoSEQ multiplex PCR; TCRdb lists only in-frame clones, some missing. The sample shows approximately 2.3 million clones, over 85% of them seen only once. The sample was naive CD4+ T cells from PBMCs. Subset specified: CD45RA+ positively selected. The receptors come from a man aged 18 to 30 in good health. Some clones in this sample may be carry-over from other donors' samples.

This sequence joins TRBV9 and TRBJ2-3, with TRBD1 matching 8 bases. Germline assignment: CDR1 SGDLS and CDR2 YYNGEE. The CDR3 totals 14 residues. The V and J ends lost 3 bases and 4 bases, in that order; junction bases with no gene match: 4. The CDR3 DNA reads as TGTGCCAGCAGCGAGGCAGGGGGCCCAGATACGCAGTATTTT. It codes for CASSEAGGPDTQYF.

V usage is TRBV5-4 and J usage is TRBJ1-2; TRBD1 is a possible D gene (5 bases). CDR1 SGHNT and CDR2 YYREEE come from the germline V gene (reference sequence). V lost 4 bases and J 2 bases, leaving 18 bases between the germline ends. The CDR3 has 16 amino acids. The CDR3 loop reads CASSQEPGRENYGYTF. CDR3 nucleotide sequence: TGTGCCAGCAGCCAAGAGCCGGGACGGGAGAACTATGGCTACACCTTC.

The chain has TRBV6-5 and TRBJ2-1; 14 nucleotides agree with TRBD2. Trimming at V came to 2 bases and at J to 8 bases, leaving 5 bases not matched to a gene. CDR3 length equals 16 residues. Looked up from germline, CDR1 is MNHEY and CDR2 is SVGAGI. The CDR3 protein is CASSYTGTSGRHEQFF. The CDR3 DNA is TGTGCCAGCAGTTACACCGGGACTAGCGGGAGACATGAGCAGTTCTTC.

V and J are TRBV4-2 and TRBJ2-1; the match to TRBD2 covers 9 bases. Per the germline V gene, CDR1 is LGHNA and CDR2 is YNFKEQ. J gave up 6 bases and V 3 bases, and 15 bases lay outside the gene matches. The CDR3 runs 18 residues. This chain's CDR3 is CASSHPDSGSQLSNEQFF. In DNA, the CDR3 is TGTGCCAGCAGCCACCCTGATAGCGGGAGCCAACTATCCAATGAGCAGTTCTTC.

The chain recombines TRBV14 with TRBJ2-5; D is undetermined. V was trimmed by 0 bases and J by 5 bases, leaving 13 bases between them. The germline gives CDR1 SGHDN, CDR2 FVKESK. The CDR3 has 15 amino acids. CDR3 in amino acids: CASSQDPHRPETQYF. The CDR3 DNA sequence: TGTGCCAGCAGCCAAGATCCCCACCGCCCGGAGACCCAGTACTTC.

This chain connects TRBV5-1 to TRBJ2-3, with D unresolved. The CDR3 totals 13 residues. Germline V gene data show CDR1 as SGHRS and CDR2 as YFSETQ. Trimming stripped 4 bases from V and 2 bases from J, with 8 bases between. CDR3 DNA: TGCGCCAGCAGCCCTAGTTCCACAGATACGCAGTATTTT. It encodes CASSPSSTDTQYF.

The rearrangement joins TRBV7-7 to TRBJ2-5; D might be TRBD2 (7 bases). Germline-derived CDR1 and CDR2 are SSHAT and FNYEAQ (reference sequence). Trimming removed 8 bases at V and 2 bases at J, with 21 bases between. The CDR3 length is 16 residues. The CDR3 sequence: CASPIQGGRDQETQYF. CDR3 coding DNA: TGTGCCAGCCCTATCCAAGGGGGGAGGGATCAAGAGACCCAGTACTTC.

Details on this clone: Different DNA sequences within this sample yield the same CDR3. J is TRBJ2-7 and V is TRBV5-1, with TRBD2 matching over 9 bases. The CDR3 covers 14 residues. V trimming: 3 bases; J trimming: 5 bases; junction bases outside the gene matches: 6. Germline V gene sequence: CDR1 SGHRS, CDR2 YFSETQ. The CDR3 protein is CASSSGLAGNEQYF. The DNA of the CDR3 is TGCGCCAGCAGCTCGGGACTAGCTGGAAACGAGCAGTACTTC.

V usage is TRBV7-9 and J usage is TRBJ2-3, with D hard to call. From germline, CDR1 is SEHNR and CDR2 FQNEAQ (reference sequence). This CDR3 is 12 amino acids long. Trimming took 11 bases from V and 2 from J, leaving 11 bases between them. The CDR3 sequence: CALRADTDTQYF. CDR3 DNA sequence: TGTGCCCTCCGGGCGGACACAGATACGCAGTATTTT.

This chain links TRBV11-3 with TRBJ2-7; D unresolved. This CDR3 comprises 11 residues. CDR1 and CDR2 from the germline V gene are SGHNT and YENEEA. Trimming pared 10 bases from V and 5 bases from J, leaving 12 bases between. The CDR3 bases are TGTGCCACCTCTGACCCCCACGAGCAGTACTTC. Translating it yields CATSDPHEQYF. Full variable domain (outside the CDR3, taken from reference TRBV11-3 and TRBJ2-7): EAGVVQSPRYKIIEKKQPVAFWCNPISGHNTLYWYLQNLGQGPELLIRYENEEAVDDSQLPKDRFSAERLKGVDSTLKIQPAELGDSAVYLCATSDPHEQYFGPGTRLTVT.

This clone occurred once. This chain links TRBV29-1 with TRBJ2-1, with 10 nucleotides matching TRBD2. The CDR3 extends over 14 amino acids. CDR1 is SQVTM and CDR2 is ANQGSEA in the germline V gene. V was pared by 2 bases and J by 9 bases, with 7 bases of the junction left unmatched. CDR3 in amino acids: CSVETLAGVFEQFF. The CDR3 region has the DNA TGCAGCGTTGAAACCCTAGCGGGAGTGTTTGAGCAGTTCTTC.

This chain uses TRBV11-2 with TRBJ2-7; TRBD1 aligns across 10 bases. CDR1 and CDR2 from the germline V gene are SGHAT and FQNNGV. The CDR3 is 15 amino acids. J gave up 10 bases and V 5 bases, and 14 bases lay outside the gene matches. This chain's CDR3 is CASSPSPTDRGDQYF. CDR3 nucleotide sequence: TGTGCCAGCAGCCCTAGCCCCACGGACAGGGGGGATCAGTACTTC.

V gene TRBV7-2 combines with J gene TRBJ1-3; D unresolved. Germline CDR1 SGHTA, CDR2 FQGNSA. The CDR3 is 14 amino acids. Trimming took off 7 bases at V and 3 bases at J, with 13 bases between the two ends. In DNA, the CDR3 is TGTGCCAGCAAAGGAGGGTTCTTTGGAAACACCATATATTTT. The encoded protein is CASKGGFFGNTIYF.

V and J are TRBV6-1 and TRBJ2-3, with 11 bases that match TRBD2. The CDR3 is 19 residues long. The junction had 14 bases not matched to a gene; V was cut back by 0 bases and J by 6 bases. The germline V gene encodes CDR1 MNHNS and CDR2 SASEGT. The CDR3 loop reads CASSEARLGLAGGWDTQYF. CDR3 sequence (DNA): TGTGCCAGCAGTGAAGCAAGGTTGGGGCTAGCGGGAGGCTGGGATACGCAGTATTTT.

The V and J genes are TRBV5-1 and TRBJ2-1; possible D gene TRBD2, 5 bases. The CDR3 spans 14 residues. Germline assignment: CDR1 SGHRS and CDR2 YFSETQ. The V gene lost 3 bases and the J gene lost 3 bases, with 10 bases spanning the gap. Here the CDR3 reads CASSSPGSYNEQFF. The CDR3 bases are TGCGCCAGCAGCTCTCCGGGGAGCTACAATGAGCAGTTCTTC.

The genes are TRBV11-2 and TRBJ2-5; possible D gene TRBD1, 5 bases. Germline-derived CDR1 and CDR2 are SGHAT and FQNNGV. This CDR3 spans 14 amino acids. Trimming left V 4 bases short and J 5 bases short, with 14 bases between. The chain's CDR3 is CASSSLGVGETQYF. In nucleotides, the CDR3 is TGTGCCAGCAGCTCCCTAGGGGTTGGGGAGACCCAGTACTTC.

This chain connects TRBV5-1 to TRBJ1-1, with 8 bases aligning to TRBD1. The CDR3 spans 15 residues. The junction had 9 bases not matched to a gene; V was cut back by 2 bases and J by 6 bases. Germline CDR1 and CDR2: SGHRS and YFSETQ. CDR3 loop: CASSLFQGAIAEAFF. Here the CDR3 DNA reads TGCGCCAGCAGCTTATTTCAGGGGGCTATAGCTGAAGCTTTCTTT.

This chain joins TRBV23-1 and TRBJ1-4; D may be TRBD1 (5 bases). TRBV23-1 is designated an ORF whose function remains uncertain. This CDR3 contains 13 residues. V lost 8 bases, J lost 5 bases, and 12 bases lay in between. CDR3 region: CASPWTRNEKLFF. The CDR3 DNA sequence: TGCGCCAGCCCCTGGACAAGGAATGAAAAACTGTTTTTT.

V and J are TRBV9 and TRBJ1-1, with D uncertain. The CDR3 spans 14 residues. Germline V gives CDR1 SGDLS, CDR2 YYNGEE. The ends were cut back, 4 bases at V and 0 bases at J, with 10 bases in the middle. CDR3 protein: CASSTGYMNTEAFF. CDR3 nucleotide sequence: TGTGCCAGCAGCACGGGTTACATGAACACTGAAGCTTTCTTT.

The chain carries TRBV7-2 and TRBJ1-4, with 7 bases identical to TRBD1. Germline V lookup: CDR1 SGHTA, CDR2 FQGNSA. The CDR3 contains 15 residues. The J segment lost 5 bases and the V segment lost 5 bases, leaving 8 bases of the junction unmatched. CDR3 in DNA: TGTGCCAGCAGCGGAAGACAGGGATCGAATGAAAAACTGTTTTTT. Translated: CASSGRQGSNEKLFF.

The V and J genes are TRBV5-6 and TRBJ2-1; TRBD1 matches at 7 bases. This CDR3 has 13 residues. Germline assignment: CDR1 SGHDT and CDR2 YYEEEE. V was pared by 0 bases and J by 6 bases, with 0 bases of the junction left unmatched. DNA of the CDR3: TGTGCCAGCAGCTTGGGACAGGGCAATGAGCAGTTCTTC. Protein product: CASSLGQGNEQFF.

The chain couples TRBV28 to TRBJ2-1; 8 bases align to TRBD2. V lost 5 bases to trimming and J lost 7 bases; unmatched junction nucleotides: 10. This CDR3 is built from 15 residues. In germline, CDR1 is MDHEN, CDR2 SYDVKM. In DNA form, the CDR3 reads TGTGCCAGCAGTGAGGGACTAGTCAGCTCTAATGAGCAGTTCTTC. Its translation is CASSEGLVSSNEQFF.

The J gene is TRBJ2-7, the V gene TRBV11-1; D gene ambiguous. The CDR3 extends over 12 amino acids. Germline loops: CDR1 SGHAT, CDR2 FQDESV (reference sequence). Trimming removed 8 bases from V and 1 base from J, with 9 bases in between. In nucleotides, the CDR3 is TGTGCCAGCCGAATGGATTCCTACGAGCAGTACTTC. It codes for CASRMDSYEQYF.

The genes are TRBV28 and TRBJ2-1, with 9 bases fitting TRBD2. This CDR3 is built from 16 residues. The V gene end was trimmed by 8 bases and the J gene end by 0 bases; junction bases not matched to a gene: 8. Germline V gene lookup returns CDR1 MDHEN and CDR2 SYDVKM. The CDR3 DNA follows: TGTGCCAGCCACGTGGCGGGAGGGGACTCCTACAATGAGCAGTTCTTC. Amino acid sequence: CASHVAGGDSYNEQFF.

This chain joins TRBV5-1 and TRBJ2-3; maybe TRBD1 (7 bases). This CDR3 is 16 amino acids long. Germline CDR1 is SGHRS and CDR2 is YFSETQ. V was clipped by 2 bases and J by 5 bases, with 18 bases between them. This chain's CDR3 is CASSFPRGTVGDTQYF. CDR3 coding DNA: TGCGCCAGCAGCTTCCCACGGGGGACAGTTGGAGATACGCAGTATTTT.

The J gene is TRBJ2-1, the V gene TRBV6-5, with D possibly being TRBD1 (7 bases). V lost 7 bases and J lost 7, with 17 bases in between. The CDR3 is made up of 14 amino acids. Germline CDR1 reads MNHEY; CDR2 reads SVGAGI. The CDR3 DNA is TGTGCCAGCAACAAAGACGCGGGACAGAATGAGCAGTTCTTC. Protein sequence: CASNKDAGQNEQFF.

The chain has TRBV4-1 and TRBJ1-2; TRBD1 aligns across 9 bases. The ends lost 4 bases at V and 1 base at J; junction bases unmatched: 4. This CDR3 is 15 amino acids long. Germline-derived CDR1 and CDR2 are MGHRA and YSYEKL. The CDR3 DNA reads TGCGCCAGCAGCCGCCCGACAGGGGGTAACTATGGCTACACCTTC. Translation: CASSRPTGGNYGYTF.

In nucleotides, the CDR3 is TGTGCCAGCAGGACTTTAGCGGCTAGCACAGATACGCAGTATTTT. Translating it yields CASRTLAASTDTQYF. The chain carries TRBV28 and TRBJ2-3; perhaps TRBD2 as D (6 bases). The CDR3 extends over 15 amino acids. CDR1 and CDR2 (germline): MDHEN, SYDVKM. Trimming shortened V by 6 bases and J by 0 bases, and 13 bases separated the two germline ends.

The J gene is TRBJ2-1, the V gene TRBV5-4; 11 nucleotides align to TRBD2. This CDR3 region has 16 residues. Germline assignment: CDR1 SGHNT and CDR2 YYREEE (reference sequence). V dropped 1 base and J dropped 9; count of bases not matched to a gene: 9. The CDR3 DNA is TGTGCCAGCAGCTTGCCCAAACTAGCGGGAGTTACTGAGCAGTTCTTC. As protein: CASSLPKLAGVTEQFF.

The V gene is TRBV5-1, the J gene TRBJ2-1; no reliable D call. Trimming left V 1 base short and J 1 base short, with 21 bases between. The CDR3 length is 19 residues. The germline V gene encodes CDR1 SGHRS and CDR2 YFSETQ. CDR3 protein: CASSLRTSTYTHSYNEQFF. The CDR3 DNA follows: TGCGCCAGCAGCTTGAGAACTTCAACCTACACCCATTCCTACAATGAGCAGTTCTTC.

This clone was picked up one time. The sample contains more than one DNA sequence encoding this CDR3. This rearrangement joins TRBV5-1 to TRBJ2-2, with D unresolved. The CDR3 spans 15 residues. Per the germline V gene, CDR1 is SGHRS and CDR2 is YFSETQ. Trimming took 0 bases from V and 0 from J, leaving 6 bases between them. The CDR3 DNA follows: TGCGCCAGCAGCTTGGGAGCCGCGAACACCGGGGAGCTGTTTTTT. Amino acids: CASSLGAANTGELFF.

This clone was seen a handful of times. The chain carries TRBV7-9 and TRBJ1-5; D unclear. V lost 5 bases, J lost 6 bases, and 11 bases lay in between. CDR3 length equals 13 residues. The germline V gene encodes CDR1 SEHNR and CDR2 FQNEAQ (reference sequence). The CDR3 DNA is TGTGCCAGCAGCGTGCGTGAGTCTCAGCCCCAGCATTTT. Amino acids: CASSVRESQPQHF.